This TCR beta chain originates from a study of cytomegalovirus exposure and HLA in healthy donors. Points from the study as a whole: In a later analysis, TCR beta V- and J-gene trimming showed a link to a missense DCLRE1C variant.

V was trimmed by 0 bases and J by 1 base, leaving 9 bases between them. Germline V gene data show CDR1 as SGHRS and CDR2 as YFSETQ. CDR3 length: 15 amino acids. Use of 60 Vbeta and 13 Jbeta primers characterized the PCR. TCRdb keeps only in-frame clones here, not all; method: immunoSEQ multiplex PCR. The sample carries some 20,000 clones, approximately 70% recorded once. Remarks on this clone: Its cognate antigen is unknown.

Input material: PBMCs. V usage is TRBV5-1 and J usage is TRBJ2-3; D not resolved. The receptor was isolated from a man younger than 30 in good health and CMV-seronegative. The CDR3 spells CASSLGGIGTDTQYF. The CDR3 coding sequence is TGCGCCAGCAGCTTGGGAGGAATCGGCACAGATACGCAGTATTTT. Together with reference TRBV5-1 and TRBJ2-3, the CDR3 gives the full variable domain: KAGVTQTPRYLIKTRGQQVTLSCSPISGHRSVSWYQQTPGQGLQFLFEYFSETQRNKGNFPGRFSGRQFSNSRSEMNVSTLELGDSALYLCASSLGGIGTDTQYFGPGTRLTVL.